This TCR beta chain stems from a study of identical twins. Study outcomes and limitations: With abundant cord blood beta clonotypes, insertions were fewer; memory repertoires showed no such pattern. Twins' excess sharing was less marked for out-of-frame beta sequences.

With template switching, a universal primer site was added, and the cDNA carried unique molecular identifiers. A single record per CDR3 protein comes from TCRdb applying MiXCR to the 5' RACE reads. The data show 420,000 or so distinct CDR3 sequences, under 20% seen once. V was trimmed by 0 bases and J by 0 bases, leaving 10 bases between them. This CDR3 spans 15 amino acids. The V gene's germline CDR1 is SGDLS and CDR2 YYNGEE. On this clonotype: Its antigen is still unknown.

This receptor was obtained from a man between 50 and 59 years old in good health. This rearrangement joins TRBV9 to TRBJ2-7; weak D call: TRBD2 (6 bases). The sequenced sample was naive T cells sorted from blood. Written as DNA, the CDR3 is TGTGCCAGCAGCGTAGCGGGAGAGATCTCCTACGAGCAGTACTTC. Its protein product is CASSVAGEISYEQYF.